This is a list of T cell receptor beta chains from one sample in a study of blood T cell repertoires in COVID-19. Here immunoSEQ multiplex PCR was the method, and the copy in TCRdb shows in-frame clones only, minus some. The sample has approximately 250,000 clones; 88% are singletons. What was sequenced was PBMCs or T cells enriched from blood (not recorded which). Every receptor here comes from a woman aged 60-75 years in a cohort exposed to, infected with or recovered from COVID-19 (not recorded which). Each CDR3 is given with its conserved first and last residue. The order of the fields is clone size, V gene, J gene, D gene, CDR3 protein, CDR3 DNA. D genes are given only for firm matches. Size tells how often a clone was seen (once, few, many) or the class of an expanded clone, and some rows leave it out.

abundance: once
v_gene: TRBV24-1
j_gene: TRBJ2-4
d_gene: -
CDR3aa: CATSDFSLGGNIQYF
CDR3nt: TGTGCCACCAGTGACTTTTCCCTCGGGGGAAACATTCAGTACTTC

abundance: -
v_gene: TRBV6-1
j_gene: TRBJ2-7
d_gene: TRBD2
CDR3aa: CASSELRERYEQYF
CDR3nt: TGTGCCAGCAGTGAACTGCGGGAGCGCTACGAGCAGTACTTC

abundance: -
v_gene: TRBV6-5
j_gene: TRBJ1-4
d_gene: TRBD1
CDR3aa: CASSYDTGGSEKLFF
CDR3nt: TGTGCCAGCAGTTACGACACAGGGGGCAGTGAAAAACTGTTTTTT

abundance: -
v_gene: TRBV27
j_gene: TRBJ2-7
d_gene: TRBD2
CDR3aa: CASSSGGSSYEQYF
CDR3nt: TGTGCCAGCAGTTCAGGCGGGAGCTCCTACGAGCAGTACTTC

abundance: -
v_gene: TRBV7-2
j_gene: TRBJ2-1
d_gene: -
CDR3aa: CASSYQTGEQFF
CDR3nt: TGTGCCAGCAGCTACCAGACGGGTGAGCAGTTCTTC

abundance: -
v_gene: TRBV2
j_gene: TRBJ2-2
d_gene: TRBD2
CDR3aa: CASSVGREINTGELFF
CDR3nt: TGTGCCAGCAGTGTCGGGCGGGAGATTAACACCGGGGAGCTGTTTTTT

abundance: -
v_gene: TRBV5-4
j_gene: TRBJ2-2
d_gene: TRBD2
CDR3aa: CASSSGTSGYTGELFF
CDR3nt: TGTGCCAGCAGCTCCGGGACTAGCGGATACACCGGGGAGCTGTTTTTT

abundance: -
v_gene: TRBV10-1
j_gene: TRBJ2-7
d_gene: TRBD1
CDR3aa: CASSQVDRVSYEQYF
CDR3nt: TGCGCCAGCAGTCAAGTCGACAGGGTATCCTACGAGCAGTACTTC

abundance: -
v_gene: TRBV28
j_gene: TRBJ2-7
d_gene: TRBD1
CDR3aa: CASSLTGVYGEQYF
CDR3nt: TGTGCCAGCAGTTTAACAGGGGTTTACGGCGAGCAGTACTTC

abundance: -
v_gene: TRBV5-1
j_gene: TRBJ2-5
d_gene: TRBD2
CDR3aa: CASSLDSGRQETQYF
CDR3nt: TGCGCCAGCAGCTTGGATAGCGGGAGACAAGAGACCCAGTACTTC

abundance: -
v_gene: TRBV19
j_gene: TRBJ1-3
d_gene: TRBD1
CDR3aa: CASRQGGNTIYF
CDR3nt: TGTGCCAGTCGACAGGGCGGAAACACCATATATTTT

abundance: -
v_gene: TRBV4-1
j_gene: TRBJ1-6
d_gene: TRBD1
CDR3aa: CASSQSPTGVVSPLHF
CDR3nt: TGCGCCAGCAGCCAATCCCCGACAGGGGTGGTTTCACCCCTCCACTTT

abundance: -
v_gene: TRBV6-5
j_gene: TRBJ2-7
d_gene: -
CDR3aa: CASLGSSYEQYF
CDR3nt: TGTGCCAGCCTAGGATCCTCCTACGAGCAGTACTTC

abundance: -
v_gene: TRBV6-5
j_gene: TRBJ1-2
d_gene: TRBD1
CDR3aa: CATAVRQGHGYTF
CDR3nt: TGTGCCACCGCCGTTCGACAGGGACATGGCTACACCTTC

abundance: -
v_gene: TRBV5-4
j_gene: TRBJ2-3
d_gene: -
CDR3aa: CASSWEQPPRGTQYF
CDR3nt: TGTGCCAGCAGCTGGGAACAACCGCCCAGGGGAACGCAGTATTTT

abundance: -
v_gene: TRBV28
j_gene: TRBJ1-2
d_gene: -
CDR3aa: CASSYAGATGYTF
CDR3nt: TGTGCCAGCAGTTATGCGGGGGCAACAGGCTACACCTTC

abundance: few
v_gene: TRBV10-3
j_gene: TRBJ2-1
d_gene: -
CDR3aa: CAITVDTYNEQFF
CDR3nt: TGTGCCATCACGGTGGACACTTACAATGAGCAGTTCTTC

abundance: -
v_gene: TRBV4-1
j_gene: TRBJ2-7
d_gene: -
CDR3aa: CASSSGGRRSGYEQYF
CDR3nt: TGCGCCAGCAGCTCTGGCGGTAGAAGGAGCGGGTACGAGCAGTACTTC

abundance: -
v_gene: TRBV29-1
j_gene: TRBJ2-1
d_gene: -
CDR3aa: CSVEGLNSYNEQFF
CDR3nt: TGCAGCGTTGAGGGCTTAAACTCCTACAATGAGCAGTTCTTC

abundance: -
v_gene: TRBV12-5
j_gene: TRBJ1-5
d_gene: -
CDR3aa: CASGRDSNQPQHF
CDR3nt: TGTGCTAGTGGCCGCGATAGCAATCAGCCCCAGCATTTT

abundance: -
v_gene: TRBV29-1
j_gene: TRBJ1-1
d_gene: TRBD1
CDR3aa: CSVDGTGTATPF
CDR3nt: TGCAGCGTTGACGGGACCGGGACAGCTACGCCTTTT

abundance: few
v_gene: TRBV28
j_gene: TRBJ2-4
d_gene: -
CDR3aa: CASSPGAGDIQYF
CDR3nt: TGTGCCAGCAGCCCAGGGGCCGGGGACATTCAGTACTTC

abundance: -
v_gene: TRBV7-2
j_gene: TRBJ1-6
d_gene: -
CDR3aa: CASSLEGARSSYNSPLHF
CDR3nt: TGTGCCAGCAGCTTAGAGGGAGCCCGGAGCTCCTATAATTCACCCCTCCACTTT

abundance: -
v_gene: TRBV4-3
j_gene: TRBJ1-5
d_gene: -
CDR3aa: CASSQELSGNQPQHF
CDR3nt: TGCGCCAGCAGCCAAGAGTTGTCCGGGAATCAGCCCCAGCATTTT

abundance: -
v_gene: TRBV3-1/TRBV3-2
j_gene: TRBJ1-5
d_gene: -
CDR3aa: CASNRKGLFASSSNQPQHF
CDR3nt: TGTGCCAGCAACCGAAAGGGGTTATTTGCGTCTTCGAGCAATCAGCCCCAGCATTTT

abundance: -
v_gene: TRBV4-1
j_gene: TRBJ2-5
d_gene: -
CDR3aa: CASSHGQGETQYF
CDR3nt: TGCGCCAGCAGCCATGGTCAGGGAGAGACCCAGTACTTC